The 30 T cell receptor beta chains presented below share a single source sample, sequenced in a study of OX40 agonist ivuxolimab in advanced cancers. Profiling relied on immunoSEQ multiplex PCR, and the TCRdb table lists in-frame clones only, not all of them. The repertoire holds 80,000 to 95,000 clones, with approximately 91% as singletons. Sample: CD4+ or CD8+ T cells sorted from blood, taken in a trial of the OX40 agonist ivuxolimab. These receptors were taken from an adult with an advanced solid tumor such as melanoma, head and neck, liver or kidney cancer.

The V and J genes are TRBV7-3 and TRBJ1-1; D gene ambiguous. The CDR3 consists of 14 residues. The germline V and J ends were trimmed by 1 base and 4 bases, with 10 bases remaining between them. Germline V gene data show CDR1 as SGHTA and CDR2 as FQGTGA. In DNA form, the CDR3 reads TGTGCCAGCAGCTTAAGTCCGGTGGGCACTGAAGCTTTCTTT. Encoded protein: CASSLSPVGTEAFF.

The V call is TRBV7-2, the J call TRBJ1-2; D not certain. Germline V gives CDR1 SGHTA, CDR2 FQGNSA. Trimming shortened V by 5 bases and J by 4 bases, and 17 bases separated the two germline ends. This CDR3 is built from 15 residues. The CDR3 loop reads CASSPSGGTIYGYTF. CDR3 in DNA: TGTGCCAGCAGCCCATCGGGCGGAACCATCTATGGCTACACCTTC.

This clone came up once. V gene TRBV7-8 combines with J gene TRBJ2-3; D might be TRBD1 or TRBD2, each matching 5 bases. Trimming shortened V by 7 bases and J by 4 bases, and 18 bases separated the two germline ends. This CDR3 has 15 amino acids. CDR1 and CDR2 (germline): SGHVS, FQNEAQ. CDR3 in amino acids: CASTTVTGAPDTQYF. CDR3 bases: TGTGCCAGCACAACCGTTACCGGGGCGCCAGATACGCAGTATTTT.

This chain links TRBV2 with TRBJ1-1; maybe TRBD1 (5 bases). The CDR3 sequence is 13 residues long. V lost 7 bases, J lost 4 bases, and 13 bases lay in between. From germline, CDR1 is SNHLY and CDR2 FYNNEI. As DNA, the CDR3 is TGTGCCAGCACAGACAGTGGAGCCACTGAAGCTTTCTTT. Translated, it gives CASTDSGATEAFF.

The chain links TRBV29-1 to TRBJ2-3; D is undetermined. CDR1 and CDR2 (germline): SQVTM, ANQGSEA. The CDR3 is 12 amino acids. V gave up 3 bases and J gave up 3 bases, with 7 bases separating them. The chain's CDR3 is CSVDPGTDTQYF. In nucleotides, the CDR3 is TGCAGCGTTGACCCCGGGACAGATACGCAGTATTTT.

This sequence joins TRBV28 and TRBJ2-7, with 7 bases matching TRBD2. Trimming took 3 bases from V and 3 from J; bases not matched to a gene: 8. Germline V gene data show CDR1 as MDHEN and CDR2 as SYDVKM. The CDR3 totals 15 residues. The CDR3 coding sequence is TGTGCCAGCAGTTTGGTGAAAGCGGGGTTCTACGAGCAGTACTTC. Protein product: CASSLVKAGFYEQYF.

CDR3 nucleotides: TGTGCCAGCAGCCAACAGGAGAACACTGAAGCTTTCTTT. This gives the protein CASSQQENTEAFF. V is TRBV7-9 and J is TRBJ1-1; weak D call: TRBD1 (5 bases). The germline V gene has CDR1 SEHNR and CDR2 FQNEAQ (reference sequence). The CDR3 spans 13 residues. V was trimmed by 5 bases and J by 1 base, leaving 8 bases between them.

This chain joins TRBV6-6 and TRBJ2-7; 7 bases map to TRBD1. The CDR3 covers 15 residues. After removal of 0 bases from V and 2 bases from J, the junction contained 4 bases not matched to a gene. The germline V gene encodes CDR1 MNHNY and CDR2 SVGAGI (reference sequence). The CDR3 sequence is CASSYSWTGAYEQYF. The CDR3 DNA follows: TGTGCCAGCAGTTACTCTTGGACAGGTGCCTACGAGCAGTACTTC.

The chain combines TRBV23-1 with TRBJ2-1, with TRBD2 matching over 9 bases. TRBV23-1 carries the ORF label, with uncertain function. V lost 0 bases to trimming and J lost 6 bases; unmatched junction nucleotides: 9. The CDR3 has 17 residues. CDR3 residues: CASSQSLGASGANEQFF. In nucleotides, the CDR3 is TGCGCCAGCAGTCAATCTCTCGGTGCTAGCGGGGCCAATGAGCAGTTCTTC.

The chain couples TRBV27 to TRBJ1-1, with D possibly being TRBD1 (5 bases). The ends were cut back, 6 bases at V and 7 bases at J, with 18 bases in the middle. Germline V CDR1 and CDR2: MNHEY, SMNVEV (reference sequence). This CDR3 spans 14 amino acids. The CDR3 here is CASRGVGERIEAFF. In DNA, the CDR3 is TGTGCCAGCAGGGGAGTGGGGGAGCGGATTGAAGCTTTCTTT.

The V call is TRBV12-5, the J call TRBJ2-3; D might be TRBD2 (5 bases). CDR1 and CDR2 (germline): LGHNT, FRNRAP. Trimming left V 6 bases short and J 0 bases short, with 7 bases between. CDR3 size: 13 residues. The CDR3 here is CASGDSSTDTQYF. The CDR3 DNA reads TGTGCTAGTGGGGACTCCAGCACAGATACGCAGTATTTT.

This chain connects TRBV4-2 to TRBJ2-1; 8 bases match TRBD2. The CDR3 sequence is 15 residues long. Trimming took 4 bases from V and 8 from J; bases not matched to a gene: 10. CDR1 and CDR2 from the germline V gene are LGHNA and YNFKEQ. CDR3 residues: CASSLRLAQGDEQFF. The CDR3 coding sequence is TGTGCCAGCAGCCTGAGACTAGCGCAAGGAGATGAGCAGTTCTTC.

The V and J genes are TRBV19 and TRBJ1-2, with a possible D match to TRBD1 (5 bases). Germline assignment: CDR1 LNHDA and CDR2 SQIVND (reference sequence). The V gene lost 11 bases and the J gene lost 4 bases, with 17 bases spanning the gap. The CDR3 has 13 amino acids. The CDR3, as DNA: TGTGCCGCTCGGGACTGGACTTCCTATGGCTACACCTTC. Protein product: CAARDWTSYGYTF.

This sequence joins TRBV6-1 and TRBJ2-7; 9 bases match TRBD2. The V segment lost 3 bases and the J segment 4 bases; nucleotides outside the gene matches: 7. The V gene's germline CDR1 is MNHNS and CDR2 SASEGT. This CDR3 is 15 amino acids long. The CDR3 nucleotides are TGTGCCAGCAGTGAGGGGCGGGGGGGAGCGTACGAGCAGTACTTC. Translating it yields CASSEGRGGAYEQYF.

This rearrangement joins TRBV29-1 to TRBJ1-2, with a possible D match to TRBD1 (5 bases). Germline V lookup: CDR1 SQVTM, CDR2 ANQGSEA. This CDR3 has 15 residues. The ends were cut back, 4 bases at V and 2 bases at J, with 17 bases in the middle. For the CDR3, the DNA is TGCAGCGTTGGAGGGGACCCAGACCCGAACTATGGCTACACCTTC. It yields the protein CSVGGDPDPNYGYTF.

This clone has only a few counts. The chain uses TRBV5-1 and TRBJ2-1; 8 nucleotides line up with TRBD1. Germline loops: CDR1 SGHRS, CDR2 YFSETQ. V was clipped by 6 bases and J by 5 bases; unmatched bases: 7. The CDR3 has 14 residues. CDR3: CASNPTGAHNEQFF. The DNA of the CDR3 is TGCGCCAGCAACCCGACAGGGGCCCACAATGAGCAGTTCTTC.

V usage is TRBV28 and J usage is TRBJ2-3; no reliable D call. V shed 5 bases and J shed 2 bases, with 8 bases lying between them. Germline-derived CDR1 and CDR2 are MDHEN and SYDVKM. This CDR3 comprises 13 residues. The CDR3 loop is CASSPHLTDTQYF. Here the CDR3 DNA reads TGTGCCAGCAGTCCCCACCTCACAGATACGCAGTATTTT.

This clone has only one observation. The chain employs TRBV19 and TRBJ1-4; TRBD1 matches 7 bases. Germline V gene lookup returns CDR1 LNHDA and CDR2 SQIVND (reference sequence). With V trimmed by 10 bases and J by 6 bases, 8 bases remained unmatched. CDR3 length: 13 residues. The CDR3 DNA follows: TGTGCCACCGATCAGGGGACAGATGAAAAACTGTTTTTT. Its translation: CATDQGTDEKLFF.

This sequence joins TRBV19 and TRBJ1-5, with D unclear. CDR3 length: 15 residues. The V and J ends lost 3 bases and 3 bases respectively, with 12 bases between them. Germline CDR1 and CDR2: LNHDA and SQIVND (reference sequence). CDR3 residues: CASSMGRDINQPQHF. CDR3 in DNA: TGTGCCAGTAGTATGGGCCGAGATATCAATCAGCCCCAGCATTTT.

The V and J genes are TRBV28 and TRBJ2-5, with a weak D call TRBD1 (5 bases). Trimming removed 5 bases at V and 1 base at J, with 14 bases between. From germline, CDR1 is MDHEN and CDR2 SYDVKM. CDR3 size: 15 residues. The CDR3 region has the DNA TGTGCCAGCAGTGCCGGGCAGGGCGGCCAAGAGACCCAGTACTTC. This sequence encodes CASSAGQGGQETQYF.

The genes are TRBV27 and TRBJ1-4, with no clear D. Trimming left V 0 bases short and J 5 bases short, with 4 bases between. CDR1 and CDR2 (germline): MNHEY, SMNVEV (reference sequence). CDR3 length equals 13 residues. The CDR3 DNA follows: TGTGCCAGCAGTTTATCCCGGAATGAAAAACTGTTTTTT. Protein product: CASSLSRNEKLFF.

This chain uses TRBV5-1 with TRBJ2-7, with TRBD1 identical over 8 bases. This CDR3 comprises 14 residues. The germline CDR1 and CDR2 sequences are SGHRS and YFSETQ. J gave up 4 bases and V 0 bases, and 3 bases lay outside the gene matches. CDR3 residues: CASSLGTGMYEQYF. CDR3 in DNA: TGCGCCAGCAGCTTGGGGACAGGGATGTACGAGCAGTACTTC.

This chain uses TRBV5-1 with TRBJ2-1, with 11 positions matching TRBD2. Germline-derived CDR1 and CDR2 are SGHRS and YFSETQ. After removal of 0 bases from V and 7 bases from J, the junction contained 6 bases not matched to a gene. The CDR3 runs to 16 residues. The CDR3 loop reads CASSLALAGGRNEQFF. The CDR3 region has the DNA TGCGCCAGCAGCTTGGCCCTAGCGGGAGGAAGGAATGAGCAGTTCTTC.

The gene calls are TRBV27 and TRBJ2-3; no reliable D call. V was pared by 2 bases and J by 5 bases, with 5 bases between. The CDR3 loop spans 12 amino acids. Germline CDR1 MNHEY, CDR2 SMNVEV (reference sequence). CDR3 nucleotide sequence: TGTGCCAGCAGTTTAACCGGAGATACGCAGTATTTT. Translated, it gives CASSLTGDTQYF.

J is TRBJ2-7 and V is TRBV6-5; D unresolved. Trimming shortened V by 4 bases and J by 0 bases, and 13 bases separated the two germline ends. The CDR3 extends over 15 amino acids. The germline CDR1 and CDR2 sequences are MNHEY and SVGAGI. The CDR3 DNA reads as TGTGCCAGCAGTTCCCTGGCCTTAAGCTCCTACGAGCAGTACTTC. Translated: CASSSLALSSYEQYF.

A few counts support this clone. The chain recombines TRBV2 with TRBJ1-6; 12 bases are shared with TRBD1. The V and J ends lost 4 bases and 9 bases, in that order; junction bases with no gene match: 4. The CDR3 has 15 residues. The germline V gene encodes CDR1 SNHLY and CDR2 FYNNEI. CDR3 in DNA: TGTGCCAGCAGTGCGGCGGGACAGGGGGCTTCACCCCTCCACTTT. Translated: CASSAAGQGASPLHF.

The J gene is TRBJ2-1, the V gene TRBV6-5; the match to TRBD1 covers 9 bases. V trimming: 6 bases; J trimming: 7 bases; junction bases outside the gene matches: 7. The CDR3 covers 14 residues. The germline gives CDR1 MNHEY, CDR2 SVGAGI. The CDR3 sequence is CASRLQGARNEQFF. The CDR3 DNA reads TGTGCCAGCAGACTACAGGGGGCGAGGAATGAGCAGTTCTTC.

The V and J genes are TRBV28 and TRBJ2-7; possible D gene TRBD1, 6 bases. Germline V gene data show CDR1 as MDHEN and CDR2 as SYDVKM. V lost 5 bases, J lost 0 bases, and 11 bases lay in between. The CDR3 covers 14 residues. Here the CDR3 reads CASSGRDTSYEQYF. CDR3 nucleotide sequence: TGTGCCAGCAGTGGCCGGGACACCTCCTACGAGCAGTACTTC.

The V gene is TRBV11-3, the J gene TRBJ2-7; 10 nucleotides line up with TRBD1. The CDR3 is 14 amino acids. Trimming at V came to 4 bases and at J to 5 bases, leaving 5 bases not matched to a gene. Germline-derived CDR1 and CDR2 are SGHNT and YENEEA. CDR3 loop: CASSSRDRGNEQYF. CDR3 nucleotide sequence: TGTGCCAGCAGCTCCCGGGACAGGGGCAACGAGCAGTACTTC.

V and J are TRBV28 and TRBJ2-7; TRBD2 aligns across 8 bases. The ends lost 7 bases at V and 2 bases at J; junction bases unmatched: 7. Germline V CDR1 and CDR2: MDHEN, SYDVKM. The CDR3 spans 14 residues. CDR3 loop: CASTNSGNPYEQYF. In DNA form, the CDR3 reads TGTGCCAGCACCAATAGCGGGAACCCCTACGAGCAGTACTTC. The variable domain in full, with the rest retrieved from reference TRBV28 and TRBJ2-7, is DVKVTQSSRYLVKRTGEKVFLECVQDMDHENMFWYRQDPGLGLRLIYFSYDVKMKEKGDIPEGYSVSREKKERFSLILESASTNQTSMYLCASTNSGNPYEQYFGPGTRLTVT.